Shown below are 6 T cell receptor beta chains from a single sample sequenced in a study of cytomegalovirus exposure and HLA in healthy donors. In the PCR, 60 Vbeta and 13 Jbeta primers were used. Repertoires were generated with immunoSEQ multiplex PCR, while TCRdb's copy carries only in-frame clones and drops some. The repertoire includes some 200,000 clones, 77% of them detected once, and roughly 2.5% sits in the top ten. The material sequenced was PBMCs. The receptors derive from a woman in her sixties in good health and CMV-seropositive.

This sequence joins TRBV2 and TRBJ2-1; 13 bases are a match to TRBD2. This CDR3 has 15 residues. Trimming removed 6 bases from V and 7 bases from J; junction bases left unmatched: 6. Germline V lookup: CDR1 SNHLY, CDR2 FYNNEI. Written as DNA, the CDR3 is TGTGCCAGCAGGAGGACTAGCGGGAGTGGGAATGAGCAGTTCTTC. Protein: CASRRTSGSGNEQFF.

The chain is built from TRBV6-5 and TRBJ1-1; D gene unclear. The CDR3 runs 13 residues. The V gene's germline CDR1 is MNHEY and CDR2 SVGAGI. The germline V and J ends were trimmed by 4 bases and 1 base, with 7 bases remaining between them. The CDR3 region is CASSLRQNTEAFF. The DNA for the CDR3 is TGTGCCAGCAGTTTGAGACAGAACACTGAAGCTTTCTTT.

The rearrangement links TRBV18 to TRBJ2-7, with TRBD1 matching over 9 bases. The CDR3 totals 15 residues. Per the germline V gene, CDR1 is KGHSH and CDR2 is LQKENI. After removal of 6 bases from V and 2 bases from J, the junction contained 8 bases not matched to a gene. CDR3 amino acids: CASSPAGQGTYEQYF. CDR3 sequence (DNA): TGTGCCAGCTCCCCAGCAGGACAGGGGACCTACGAGCAGTACTTC.

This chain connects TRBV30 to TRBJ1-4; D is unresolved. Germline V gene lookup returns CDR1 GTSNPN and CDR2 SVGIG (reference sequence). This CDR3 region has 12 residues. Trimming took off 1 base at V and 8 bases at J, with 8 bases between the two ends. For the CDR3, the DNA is TGTGCCTGGAGTGCCACAGTAGAAAAACTGTTTTTT. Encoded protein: CAWSATVEKLFF.

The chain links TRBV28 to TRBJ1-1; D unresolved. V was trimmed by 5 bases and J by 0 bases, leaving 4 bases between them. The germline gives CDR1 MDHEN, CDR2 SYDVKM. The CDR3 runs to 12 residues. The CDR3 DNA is TGTGCCAGCAGTATCTTGAACACTGAAGCTTTCTTT. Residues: CASSILNTEAFF.

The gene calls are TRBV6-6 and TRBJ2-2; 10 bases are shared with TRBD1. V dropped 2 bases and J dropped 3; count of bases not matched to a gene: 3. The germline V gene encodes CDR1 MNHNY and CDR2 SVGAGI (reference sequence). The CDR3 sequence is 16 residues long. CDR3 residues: CASSYRGQGYTGELFF. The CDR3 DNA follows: TGTGCCAGCAGTTACAGGGGACAGGGGTACACCGGGGAGCTGTTTTTT.